Each of the 5 T cell receptor beta chains below was sequenced from the same sample in a study of synovial regulatory T cells in juvenile arthritis. Using immunoSEQ multiplex PCR, the repertoire was profiled, and TCRdb retains in-frame clones only, with some absent. The table gives roughly 6,400 clones; the top ten clones make up around 0.61% of it. Sequencing input: Treg cells from blood. Subset reported: remaining (HLA-DR-negative) circulating blood Treg cells. Receptors were obtained from a donor aged 2-35 years with juvenile idiopathic arthritis.

J is TRBJ2-6 and V is TRBV19; TCRdb's D call of TRBD2 is untestable without DNA. The CDR3 contains 13 residues. No DNA accompanies this entry. Per germline, CDR1 LNHDA and CDR2 SQIVND (reference sequence). This chain's CDR3 is CASTESGANVLTF.

This chain joins TRBV28 and TRBJ1-4; TCRdb picks TRBD1, but there is no DNA to check that call. This CDR3 spans 16 amino acids. No DNA was logged. Per the germline V gene, CDR1 is MDHEN and CDR2 is SYDVKM. CDR3 sequence reads: CASRSWDRLINEKLFF.

The genes are TRBV4-1 and TRBJ1-5. The germline gives CDR1 MGHRA, CDR2 YSYEKL. This CDR3 spans 19 amino acids. DNA was not recorded. CDR3 protein: CASSQDQLGLGRGNQPQHF.

The chain recombines TRBV5-1 with TRBJ2-1; the D call of TRBD2 rests on TCRdb alone, since no DNA is present to check it. This CDR3 contains 16 residues. There is no recorded DNA. CDR1 is SGHRS and CDR2 is YFSETQ in the germline V gene. The CDR3 sequence is CASSLAWEVTYNEQFF.

The chain carries TRBV6-1 and TRBJ1-6; absent DNA, TCRdb's TRBD1 call cannot be checked. CDR1 is MNHNS, CDR2 SASEGT, per germline. This CDR3 spans 12 amino acids. DNA was not recorded. The CDR3 loop is CASRDIGSPLHF.